Listed here are 18 T cell receptor beta chains from one sample, sequenced in a study of cytomegalovirus exposure and HLA in healthy donors. Primers for the PCR totalled 60 Vbeta and 13 Jbeta. Produced via immunoSEQ multiplex PCR; TCRdb's table is partial and in-frame only. There are around 150,000 clones in the sample; about 70% occur only once, and about 3.1% lies in the top ten. The sequencing input was PBMCs. These receptors all come from a male donor in good health and CMV-seronegative.

The rearrangement links TRBV29-1 to TRBJ2-3; D is ambiguous. Germline V gene lookup returns CDR1 SQVTM and CDR2 ANQGSEA. Trimming stripped 6 bases from V and 2 bases from J, with 6 bases between. The CDR3 runs 11 residues. The chain's CDR3 is CSVRNTDTQYF. The DNA for the CDR3 is TGCAGCGTGAGGAACACAGATACGCAGTATTTT.

This chain uses TRBV5-8 with TRBJ1-6; D possibly corresponds to TRBD1 (6 bases). V was cut by 1 base and J by 4 bases, with 9 bases left in between. Germline CDR1 is SGHTS and CDR2 is YDEGEE. This CDR3 has 15 amino acids. The DNA for the CDR3 is TGTGCCAGCAGCTTGATGGACAGTTATAATTCACCCCTCCACTTT. The encoded protein is CASSLMDSYNSPLHF.

The rearrangement joins TRBV9 to TRBJ2-5, with D tentatively TRBD2 (5 bases). Germline CDR1 and CDR2: SGDLS and YYNGEE. This CDR3 spans 14 amino acids. Between the trimmed V and J ends, which lost 4 bases and 2 bases, there was a span of 12 bases. CDR3 sequence: CASSPSSGQETQYF. In DNA form, the CDR3 reads TGTGCCAGCAGCCCCTCTTCGGGGCAAGAGACCCAGTACTTC.

The V call is TRBV6-5, the J call TRBJ1-6, with D possibly TRBD1 on 5 matching bases. V dropped 0 bases and J dropped 7 bases, with 10 bases sitting between them. Per the germline V gene, CDR1 is MNHEY and CDR2 is SVGAGI. This CDR3 contains 15 residues. The CDR3 nucleotides read TGTGCCAGCAGTTACTCAAGGGGAGGAAATTCACCCCTCCACTTT. It encodes CASSYSRGGNSPLHF.

This sequence joins TRBV10-1 and TRBJ2-7; D perhaps matches TRBD2 (6 bases). Germline values: CDR1 WNHNN, CDR2 SYGVQD (reference sequence). V lost 6 bases and J lost 3, with 18 bases in between. This CDR3 comprises 15 residues. The CDR3: CASRQTGTRDYEQYF. CDR3 DNA: TGCGCCAGCAGACAAACCGGGACTCGGGACTACGAGCAGTACTTC.

The genes are TRBV7-8 and TRBJ2-7, with D maybe TRBD2 (6 bases). There are 14 residues in the CDR3. CDR1 and CDR2 (germline): SGHVS, FQNEAQ. Trimming shortened V by 6 bases and J by 2 bases, and 14 bases separated the two germline ends. The CDR3 reads CASRLGGKTYEQYF. The CDR3 nucleotides read TGTGCCAGCAGGCTTGGGGGGAAGACCTACGAGCAGTACTTC.

V and J are TRBV6-6 and TRBJ2-7; D perhaps matches TRBD2 (5 bases). The germline V and J ends were trimmed by 5 bases and 7 bases, with 18 bases remaining between them. Germline values: CDR1 MNHNY, CDR2 SVGAGI (reference sequence). The CDR3 covers 14 residues. CDR3 loop: CASSPRTAPLEQYF. In DNA form, the CDR3 reads TGTGCCAGCAGTCCCCGGACTGCCCCCTTGGAGCAGTACTTC.

V is TRBV28 and J is TRBJ1-4, with TRBD1 matching over 7 bases. The V and J ends lost 5 bases and 6 bases, in that order; junction bases with no gene match: 6. CDR1 is MDHEN and CDR2 is SYDVKM in the germline V gene. CDR3 length equals 14 residues. The CDR3 DNA reads as TGTGCCAGCAGTGGAGGGGGCAGGGATGAAAAACTGTTTTTT. Amino acid sequence: CASSGGGRDEKLFF. Supplemented by reference TRBV28 and TRBJ1-4, the full variable domain reads DVKVTQSSRYLVKRTGEKVFLECVQDMDHENMFWYRQDPGLGLRLIYFSYDVKMKEKGDIPEGYSVSREKKERFSLILESASTNQTSMYLCASSGGGRDEKLFFGSGTQLSVL.

With respect to this clone: A read error may account for a junction end that differs from germline. The chain recombines TRBV5-6 with TRBJ2-4; 7 nucleotides align to TRBD2. CDR3 length equals 12 residues. Germline CDR1 SGHDT, CDR2 YYEEEE. The CDR3 region is CASITPGGWRNF. In nucleotides, the CDR3 is TGTGCCAGCATCACCCCGGGGGGTTGGAGGAACTTC.

The chain employs TRBV6-5 and TRBJ1-4; weak D call: TRBD1 (6 bases). This CDR3 contains 14 residues. Germline V gene data show CDR1 as MNHEY and CDR2 as SVGAGI. V was clipped by 6 bases and J by 7 bases, with 15 bases between them. CDR3 in amino acids: CASSQTGRGEKLFF. The CDR3 DNA reads as TGTGCCAGCAGCCAAACAGGGAGGGGTGAAAAACTGTTTTTT.

Concerning this clone itself: Compared with germline, one end of the junction differs, possibly owing to a read error. This chain connects TRBV7-2 to TRBJ2-2, with a tentative D call TRBD2 (5 bases). The length of the CDR3 is 15 residues. CDR1 and CDR2 (germline): SGHTA, FQGNSA. In nucleotides, the CDR3 is TGTGCCAGCAGCTTAAGGACGGGGAACGCCGGGGAGCTGTTTTTT. Its translation is CASSLRTGNAGELFF. Drawing the rest from reference TRBV7-2 and TRBJ2-2, the complete variable domain is GAGVSQSPSNKVTEKGKDVELRCDPISGHTALYWYRQSLGQGLEFLIYFQGNSAPDKSGLPSDRFSAERTGGSVSTLTIQRTQQEDSAVYLCASSLRTGNAGELFFGEGSRLTVL.

This clone has a handful of counts. V is TRBV15 and J is TRBJ2-1, with 12 bases matching TRBD2. CDR1 is LNHNV, CDR2 YYDKDF, per germline (reference sequence). The CDR3 sequence is 19 residues long. The junction had 6 bases not matched to a gene; V was cut back by 0 bases and J by 0 bases. CDR3 region: CATSREGTSGWYSYNEQFF. CDR3 DNA sequence: TGTGCCACCAGCAGAGAAGGGACTAGCGGGTGGTACTCCTACAATGAGCAGTTCTTC. The full variable domain, rest sourced from reference TRBV15 and TRBJ2-1, is DAMVIQNPRYQVTQFGKPVTLSCSQTLNHNVMYWYQQKSSQAPKLLFHYYDKDFNNEADTPDNFQSRRPNTSFCFLDIRSPGLGDTAMYLCATSREGTSGWYSYNEQFFGPGTRLTVL.

The chain uses TRBV28 and TRBJ2-7, with TRBD1 matching 11 bases. The CDR3 has 15 amino acids. V was clipped by 7 bases and J by 3 bases; unmatched bases: 8. In germline, CDR1 is MDHEN, CDR2 SYDVKM. The CDR3 here is CASTFRGTGGYEQYF. The CDR3 nucleotides are TGTGCCAGCACCTTTAGGGGGACAGGGGGCTACGAGCAGTACTTC.

The chain couples TRBV27 to TRBJ1-6; D gene unclear. The V gene's germline CDR1 is MNHEY and CDR2 SMNVEV (reference sequence). Trimming took 1 base from V and 7 from J, leaving 5 bases between them. The CDR3 sequence is 13 residues long. CDR3 in DNA: TGTGCCAGCAGTTTATTATTGAATTCACCCCTCCACTTT. Its protein product is CASSLLLNSPLHF.

This chain links TRBV10-3 with TRBJ2-3; 15 nucleotides agree with TRBD2. With V trimmed by 5 bases and J by 4 bases, 4 bases remained unmatched. This CDR3 spans 16 amino acids. Looked up from germline, CDR1 is ENHRY and CDR2 is SYGVKD. The CDR3 DNA reads TGTGCCATCAGTAGGACTAGCGGGGGGGGTTCAGATACGCAGTATTTT. It specifies CAISRTSGGGSDTQYF.

To note about this clone: An end of the junction differs from the germline gene, which may be a read error. The V call is TRBV7-9, the J call TRBJ2-2; 8 nucleotides line up with TRBD2. This CDR3 contains 16 residues. The V gene's germline CDR1 is SEHNR and CDR2 FQNEAQ (reference sequence). DNA of the CDR3: TGTTCCAGCAGCAGTAAAGCGGGGGCGAACACCGGGGAGCTGTTTTTT. It specifies CSSSSKAGANTGELFF.

The chain is built from TRBV19 and TRBJ2-7; TRBD2 might be the D (5 bases). Germline V gives CDR1 LNHDA, CDR2 SQIVND (reference sequence). V shed 6 bases and J shed 0 bases, with 12 bases lying between them. There are 14 residues in the CDR3. This CDR3 reads CASSLVGISYEQYF. CDR3 DNA: TGTGCCAGTAGCCTCGTCGGGATCTCCTACGAGCAGTACTTC.

The V call is TRBV18, the J call TRBJ2-7, with 11 bases aligning to TRBD1. Trimming took 0 bases from V and 4 from J; bases not matched to a gene: 5. Germline values: CDR1 KGHSH, CDR2 LQKENI. The CDR3 contains 16 residues. The DNA for the CDR3 is TGTGCCAGCTCACCACCAATAGGGACAGGGGGTTACGAGCAGTACTTC. Translated: CASSPPIGTGGYEQYF.